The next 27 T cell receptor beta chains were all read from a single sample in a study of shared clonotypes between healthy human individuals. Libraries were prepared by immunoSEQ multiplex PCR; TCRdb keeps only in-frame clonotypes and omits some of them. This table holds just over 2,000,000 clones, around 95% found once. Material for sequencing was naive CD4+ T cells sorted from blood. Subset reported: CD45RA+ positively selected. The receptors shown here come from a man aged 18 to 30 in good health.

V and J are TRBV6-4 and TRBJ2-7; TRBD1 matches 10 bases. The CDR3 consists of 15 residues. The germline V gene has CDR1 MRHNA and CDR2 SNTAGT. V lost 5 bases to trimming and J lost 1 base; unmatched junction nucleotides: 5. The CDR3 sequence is CASSRDRGRSYEQYF. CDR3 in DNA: TGTGCCAGCAGTCGGGACAGGGGAAGGTCCTACGAGCAGTACTTC.

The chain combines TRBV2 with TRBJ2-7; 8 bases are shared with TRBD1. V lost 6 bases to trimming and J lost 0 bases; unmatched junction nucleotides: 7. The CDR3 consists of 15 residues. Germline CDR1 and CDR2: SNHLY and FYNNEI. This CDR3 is CASSVGQGFSYEQYF. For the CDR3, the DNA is TGTGCCAGCAGCGTCGGACAGGGCTTCTCCTACGAGCAGTACTTC.

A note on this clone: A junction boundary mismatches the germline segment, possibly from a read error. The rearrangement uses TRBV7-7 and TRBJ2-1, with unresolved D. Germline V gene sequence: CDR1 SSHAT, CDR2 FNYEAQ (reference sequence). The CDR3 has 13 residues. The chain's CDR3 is CASSLDRNSEQFF. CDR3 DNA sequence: TGTGCTAGCAGCTTAGATAGGAACAGTGAGCAGTTCTTC.

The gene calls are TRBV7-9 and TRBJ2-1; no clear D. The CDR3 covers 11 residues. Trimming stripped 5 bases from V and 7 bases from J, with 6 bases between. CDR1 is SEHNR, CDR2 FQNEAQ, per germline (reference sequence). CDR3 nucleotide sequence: TGTGCCAGCAGCCAATCGAATGAGCAGTTCTTC. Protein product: CASSQSNEQFF. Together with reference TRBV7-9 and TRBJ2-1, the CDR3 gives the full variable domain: DTGVSQNPRHKITKRGQNVTFRCDPISEHNRLYWYRQTLGQGPEFLTYFQNEAQLEKSRLLSDRFSAERPKGSFSTLEIQRTEQGDSAMYLCASSQSNEQFFGPGTRLTVL.

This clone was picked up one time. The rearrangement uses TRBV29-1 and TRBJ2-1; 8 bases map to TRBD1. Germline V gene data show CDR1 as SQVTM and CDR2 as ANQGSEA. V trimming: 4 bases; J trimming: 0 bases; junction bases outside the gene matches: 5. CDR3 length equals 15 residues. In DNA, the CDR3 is TGCAGCGTTGGGCGACAGGGGACCTCCTACAATGAGCAGTTCTTC. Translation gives CSVGRQGTSYNEQFF.

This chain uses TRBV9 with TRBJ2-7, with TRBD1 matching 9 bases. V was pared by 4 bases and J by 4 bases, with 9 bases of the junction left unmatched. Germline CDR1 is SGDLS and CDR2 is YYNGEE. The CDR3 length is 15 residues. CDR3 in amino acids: CASSLAGTGPYEQYF. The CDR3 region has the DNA TGTGCCAGCAGCCTAGCAGGGACAGGGCCTTACGAGCAGTACTTC.

The CDR3 DNA reads TGCGCCAGCAGCCAACGGTCCTCCGGGACAGGTTTCCAAGAGACCCAGTACTTC. Translating gives CASSQRSSGTGFQETQYF. The chain couples TRBV4-1 to TRBJ2-5; 8 positions agree with TRBD1. The CDR3 runs 18 residues. The germline V gene has CDR1 MGHRA and CDR2 YSYEKL. With V trimmed by 2 bases and J by 1 base, 12 bases remained unmatched.

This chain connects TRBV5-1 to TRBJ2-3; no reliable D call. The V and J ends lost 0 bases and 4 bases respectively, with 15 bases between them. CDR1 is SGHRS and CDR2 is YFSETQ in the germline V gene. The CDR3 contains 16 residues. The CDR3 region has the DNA TGCGCCAGCAGCTTGGAGGGCAAAAGGAGTTCAGATACGCAGTATTTT. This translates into CASSLEGKRSSDTQYF.

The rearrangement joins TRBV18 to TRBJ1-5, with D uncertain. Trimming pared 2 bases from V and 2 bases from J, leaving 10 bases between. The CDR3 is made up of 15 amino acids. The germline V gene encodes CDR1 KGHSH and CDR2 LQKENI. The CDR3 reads CASSPDRARNQPQHF. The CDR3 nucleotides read TGTGCCAGCTCACCAGACCGGGCCCGCAATCAGCCCCAGCATTTT.

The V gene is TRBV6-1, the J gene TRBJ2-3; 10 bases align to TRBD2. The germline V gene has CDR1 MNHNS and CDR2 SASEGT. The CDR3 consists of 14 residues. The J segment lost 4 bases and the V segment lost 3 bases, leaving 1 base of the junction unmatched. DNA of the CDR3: TGTGCCAGCAGTGATGGACTAGCGGCAGATACGCAGTATTTT. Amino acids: CASSDGLAADTQYF.

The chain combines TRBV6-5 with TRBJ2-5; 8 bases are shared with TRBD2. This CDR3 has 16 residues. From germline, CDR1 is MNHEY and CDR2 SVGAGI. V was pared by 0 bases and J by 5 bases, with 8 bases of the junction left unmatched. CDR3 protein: CASSYSAGGPGETQYF. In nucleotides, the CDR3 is TGTGCCAGCAGTTACTCGGCGGGGGGCCCTGGGGAGACCCAGTACTTC.

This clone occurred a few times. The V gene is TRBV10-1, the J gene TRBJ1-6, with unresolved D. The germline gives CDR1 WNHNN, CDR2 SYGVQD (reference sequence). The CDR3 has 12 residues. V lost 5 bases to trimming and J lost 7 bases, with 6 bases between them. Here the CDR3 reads CASSSPNSPLHF. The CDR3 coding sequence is TGCGCCAGCAGTTCCCCAAATTCACCCCTCCACTTT.

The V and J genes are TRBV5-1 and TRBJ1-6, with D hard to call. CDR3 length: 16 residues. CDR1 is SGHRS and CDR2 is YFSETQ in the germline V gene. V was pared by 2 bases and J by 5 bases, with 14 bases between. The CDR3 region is CASSFSGGRHNSPLHF. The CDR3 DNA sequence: TGCGCCAGCAGCTTCTCAGGAGGAAGACATAATTCACCCCTCCACTTT. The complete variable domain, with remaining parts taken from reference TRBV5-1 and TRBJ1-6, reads KAGVTQTPRYLIKTRGQQVTLSCSPISGHRSVSWYQQTPGQGLQFLFEYFSETQRNKGNFPGRFSGRQFSNSRSEMNVSTLELGDSALYLCASSFSGGRHNSPLHFGNGTRLTVT.

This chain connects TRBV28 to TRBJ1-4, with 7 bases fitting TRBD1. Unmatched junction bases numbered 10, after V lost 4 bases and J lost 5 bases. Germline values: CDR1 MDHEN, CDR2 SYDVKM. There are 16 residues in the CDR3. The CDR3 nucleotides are TGTGCCAGCAGTTCCGGGACAGCTCCTTCAAATGAAAAACTGTTTTTT. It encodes CASSSGTAPSNEKLFF.

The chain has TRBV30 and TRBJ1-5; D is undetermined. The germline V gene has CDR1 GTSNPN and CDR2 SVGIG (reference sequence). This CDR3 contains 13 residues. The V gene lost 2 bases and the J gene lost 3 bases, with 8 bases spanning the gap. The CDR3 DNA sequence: TGTGCCTGGAGTCCAGGCTTCAATCAGCCCCAGCATTTT. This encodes CAWSPGFNQPQHF.

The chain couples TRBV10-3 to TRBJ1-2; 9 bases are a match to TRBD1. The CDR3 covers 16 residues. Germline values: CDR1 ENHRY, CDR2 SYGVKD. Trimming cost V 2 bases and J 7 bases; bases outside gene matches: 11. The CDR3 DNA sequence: TGTGCCATCAGTGAGGGGATGGACAGGGGCTCTTTTGGCTACACCTTC. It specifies CAISEGMDRGSFGYTF.

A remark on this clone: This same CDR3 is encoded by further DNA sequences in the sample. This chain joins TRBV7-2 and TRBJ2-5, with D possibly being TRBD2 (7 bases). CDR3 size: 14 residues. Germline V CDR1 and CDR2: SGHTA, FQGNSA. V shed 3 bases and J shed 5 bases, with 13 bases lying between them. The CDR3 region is CASSLGGGPETQYF. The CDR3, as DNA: TGTGCCAGCAGCTTGGGCGGGGGCCCGGAGACCCAGTACTTC.

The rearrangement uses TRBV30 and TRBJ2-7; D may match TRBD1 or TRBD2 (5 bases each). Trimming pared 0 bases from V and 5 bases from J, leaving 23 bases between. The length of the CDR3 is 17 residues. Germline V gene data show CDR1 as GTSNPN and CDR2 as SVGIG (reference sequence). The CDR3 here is CAWSVRLQGVGSDEQYF. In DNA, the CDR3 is TGTGCCTGGAGTGTACGGTTGCAGGGAGTGGGGTCAGACGAGCAGTACTTC. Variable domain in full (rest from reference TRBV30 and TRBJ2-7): SQTIHQWPATLVQPVGSPLSLECTVEGTSNPNLYWYRQAAGRGLQLLFYSVGIGQISSEVPQNLSASRPQDRQFILSSKKLLLSDSGFYLCAWSVRLQGVGSDEQYFGPGTRLTVT.

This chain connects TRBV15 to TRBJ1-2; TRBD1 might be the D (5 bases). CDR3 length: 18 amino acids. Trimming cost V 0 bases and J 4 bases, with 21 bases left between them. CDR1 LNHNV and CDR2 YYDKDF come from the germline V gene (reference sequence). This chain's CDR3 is CATSRDPSGVSRGYGYTF. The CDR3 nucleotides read TGTGCCACCAGCAGAGATCCCTCTGGGGTCTCTAGGGGCTATGGCTACACCTTC.

In DNA, the CDR3 is TGTGCCATCAGTGTTTTAGCTAACGGGGAGCTGTTTTTT. Residues: CAISVLANGELFF. The chain recombines TRBV10-3 with TRBJ2-2; D is uncertain. The V end was cut by 4 bases, the J end by 7 bases, with 10 bases between. There are 13 residues in the CDR3. Germline CDR1 reads ENHRY; CDR2 reads SYGVKD.

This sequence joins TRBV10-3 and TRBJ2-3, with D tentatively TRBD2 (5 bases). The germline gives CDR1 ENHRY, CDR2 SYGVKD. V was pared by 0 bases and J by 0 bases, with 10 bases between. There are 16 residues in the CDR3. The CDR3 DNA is TGTGCCATCAGTGAGTCCGCTAGCCTGAGCACAGATACGCAGTATTTT. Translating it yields CAISESASLSTDTQYF.

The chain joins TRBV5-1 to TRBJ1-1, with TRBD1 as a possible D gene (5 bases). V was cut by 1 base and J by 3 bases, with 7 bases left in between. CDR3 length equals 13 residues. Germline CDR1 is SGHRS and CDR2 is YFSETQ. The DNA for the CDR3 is TGCGCCAGCAGCTTGCGGGGACACACTGAAGCTTTCTTT. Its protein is CASSLRGHTEAFF.

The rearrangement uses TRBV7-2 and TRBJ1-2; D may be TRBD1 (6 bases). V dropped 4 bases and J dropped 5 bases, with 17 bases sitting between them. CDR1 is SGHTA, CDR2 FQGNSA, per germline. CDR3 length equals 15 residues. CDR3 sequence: CASSSELQGGYGYTF. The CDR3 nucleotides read TGTGCCAGCAGCTCCGAGCTTCAAGGGGGTTATGGCTACACCTTC. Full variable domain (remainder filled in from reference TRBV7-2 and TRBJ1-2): GAGVSQSPSNKVTEKGKDVELRCDPISGHTALYWYRQSLGQGLEFLIYFQGNSAPDKSGLPSDRFSAERTGGSVSTLTIQRTQQEDSAVYLCASSSELQGGYGYTFGSGTRLTVV.

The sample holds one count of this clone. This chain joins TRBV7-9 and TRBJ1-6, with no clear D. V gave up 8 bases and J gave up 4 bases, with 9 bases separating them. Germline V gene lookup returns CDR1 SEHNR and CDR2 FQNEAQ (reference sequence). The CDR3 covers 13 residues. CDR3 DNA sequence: TGTGCCAGCGGCATAGGGTATAATTCACCCCTCCACTTT. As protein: CASGIGYNSPLHF.

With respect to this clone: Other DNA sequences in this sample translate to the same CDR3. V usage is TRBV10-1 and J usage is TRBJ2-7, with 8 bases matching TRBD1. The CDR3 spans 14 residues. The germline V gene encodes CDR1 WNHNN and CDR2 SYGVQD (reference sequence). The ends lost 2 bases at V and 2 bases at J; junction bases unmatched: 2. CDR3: CASSEGQGAYEQYF. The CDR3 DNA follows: TGCGCCAGCAGTGAGGGACAGGGTGCCTACGAGCAGTACTTC.

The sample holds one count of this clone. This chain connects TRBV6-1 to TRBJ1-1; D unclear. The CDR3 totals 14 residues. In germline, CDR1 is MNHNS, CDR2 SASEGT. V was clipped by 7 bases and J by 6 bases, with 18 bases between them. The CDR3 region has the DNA TGTGCCAGCACCCACCCTGGAAGGGAGGCTGAAGCTTTCTTT. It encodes CASTHPGREAEAFF.

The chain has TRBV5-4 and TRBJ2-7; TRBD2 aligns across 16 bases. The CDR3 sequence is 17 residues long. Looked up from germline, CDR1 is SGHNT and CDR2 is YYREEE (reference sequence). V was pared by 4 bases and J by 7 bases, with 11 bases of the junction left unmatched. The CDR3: CASSTGTSGRVSGEQYF. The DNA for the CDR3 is TGTGCCAGCAGCACCGGGACTAGCGGGAGGGTCTCGGGTGAGCAGTACTTC.